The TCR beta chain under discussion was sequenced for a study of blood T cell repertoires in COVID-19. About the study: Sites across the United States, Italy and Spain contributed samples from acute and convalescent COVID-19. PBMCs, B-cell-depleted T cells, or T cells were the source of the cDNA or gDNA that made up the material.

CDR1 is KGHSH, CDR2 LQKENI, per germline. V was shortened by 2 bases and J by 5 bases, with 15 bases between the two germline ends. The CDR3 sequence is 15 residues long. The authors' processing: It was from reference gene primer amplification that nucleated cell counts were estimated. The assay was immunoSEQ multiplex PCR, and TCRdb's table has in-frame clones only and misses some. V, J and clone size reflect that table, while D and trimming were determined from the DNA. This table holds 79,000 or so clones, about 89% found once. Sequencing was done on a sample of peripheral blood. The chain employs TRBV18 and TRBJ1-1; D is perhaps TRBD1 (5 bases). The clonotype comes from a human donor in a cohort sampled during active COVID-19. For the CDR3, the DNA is TGTGCCAGCTCACCAAGGGAGGTAGAGGGGACTGAAGCTTTCTTT. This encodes CASSPREVEGTEAFF.